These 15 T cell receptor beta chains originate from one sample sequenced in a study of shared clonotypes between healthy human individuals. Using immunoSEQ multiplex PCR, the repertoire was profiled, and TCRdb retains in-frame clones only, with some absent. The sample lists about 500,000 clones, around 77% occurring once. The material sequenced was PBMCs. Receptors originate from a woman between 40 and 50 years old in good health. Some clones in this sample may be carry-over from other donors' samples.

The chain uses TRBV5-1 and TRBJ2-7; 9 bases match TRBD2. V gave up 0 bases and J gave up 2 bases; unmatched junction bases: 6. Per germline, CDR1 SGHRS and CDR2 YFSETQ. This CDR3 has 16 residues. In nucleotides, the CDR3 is TGCGCCAGCAGCTTGGCGCTTAGCGGGGGACCCTACGAGCAGTACTTC. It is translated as CASSLALSGGPYEQYF.

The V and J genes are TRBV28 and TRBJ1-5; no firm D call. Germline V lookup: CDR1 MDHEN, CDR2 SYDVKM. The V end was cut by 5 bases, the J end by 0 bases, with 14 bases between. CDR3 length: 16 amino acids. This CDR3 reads CASSPIPQYSNQPQHF. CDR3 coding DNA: TGTGCCAGCAGTCCGATCCCCCAGTATAGCAATCAGCCCCAGCATTTT.

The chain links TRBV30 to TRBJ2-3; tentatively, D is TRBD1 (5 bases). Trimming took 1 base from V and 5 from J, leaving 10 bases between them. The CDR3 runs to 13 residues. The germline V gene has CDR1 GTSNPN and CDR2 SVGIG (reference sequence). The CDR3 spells CAWSGQFIDTQYF. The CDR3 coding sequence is TGTGCCTGGAGTGGACAGTTTATAGATACGCAGTATTTT.

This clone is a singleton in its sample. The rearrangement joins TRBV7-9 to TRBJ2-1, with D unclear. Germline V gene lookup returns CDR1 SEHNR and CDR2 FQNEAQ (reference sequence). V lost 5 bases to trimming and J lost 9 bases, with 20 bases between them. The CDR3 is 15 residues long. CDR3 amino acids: CASSRGGSFVGEQFF. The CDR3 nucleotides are TGTGCCAGCAGCCGTGGCGGTAGTTTTGTAGGTGAGCAGTTCTTC.

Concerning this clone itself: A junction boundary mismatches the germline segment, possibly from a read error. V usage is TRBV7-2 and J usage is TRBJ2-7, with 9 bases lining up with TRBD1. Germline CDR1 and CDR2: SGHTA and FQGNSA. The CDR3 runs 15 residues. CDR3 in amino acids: CASSRLGDRAYEQYF. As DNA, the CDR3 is TGCGCCAGCAGCCGGTTAGGGGACAGGGCCTATGAGCAGTACTTC.

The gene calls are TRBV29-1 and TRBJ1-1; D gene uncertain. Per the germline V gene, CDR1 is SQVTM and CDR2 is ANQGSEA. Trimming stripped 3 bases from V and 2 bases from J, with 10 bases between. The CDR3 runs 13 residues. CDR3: CSVEPSSNTEAFF. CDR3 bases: TGCAGCGTTGAGCCGTCCTCTAACACTGAAGCTTTCTTT.

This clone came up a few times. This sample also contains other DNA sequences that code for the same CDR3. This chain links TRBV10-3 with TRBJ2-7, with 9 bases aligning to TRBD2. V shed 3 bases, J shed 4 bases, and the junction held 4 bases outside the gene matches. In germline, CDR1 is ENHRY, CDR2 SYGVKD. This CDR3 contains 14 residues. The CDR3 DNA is TGTGCCATCAGTGAAGGCGGGAGGGCGTACGAGCAGTACTTC. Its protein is CAISEGGRAYEQYF.

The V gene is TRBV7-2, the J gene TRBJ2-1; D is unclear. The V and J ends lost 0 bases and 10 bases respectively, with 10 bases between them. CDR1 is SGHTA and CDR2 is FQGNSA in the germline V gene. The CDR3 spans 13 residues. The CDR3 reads CASSLAGGREQFF. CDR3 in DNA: TGTGCCAGCAGCTTAGCGGGTGGGCGCGAGCAGTTCTTC.

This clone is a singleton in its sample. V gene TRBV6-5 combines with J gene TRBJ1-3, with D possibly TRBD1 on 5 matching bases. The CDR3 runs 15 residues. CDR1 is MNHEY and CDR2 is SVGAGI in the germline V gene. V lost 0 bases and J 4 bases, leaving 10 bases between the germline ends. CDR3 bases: TGTGCCAGCAGTTACTCTTCGGGGGTAGGAAACACCATATATTTT. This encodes CASSYSSGVGNTIYF.

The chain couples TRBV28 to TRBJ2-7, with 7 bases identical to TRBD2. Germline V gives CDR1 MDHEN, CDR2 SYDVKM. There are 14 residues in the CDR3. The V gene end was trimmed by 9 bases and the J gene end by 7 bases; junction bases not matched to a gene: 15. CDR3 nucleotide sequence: TGTGCCAGTAATAGACTAGCAGCCAAAGGAGAGCAGTACTTC. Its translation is CASNRLAAKGEQYF.

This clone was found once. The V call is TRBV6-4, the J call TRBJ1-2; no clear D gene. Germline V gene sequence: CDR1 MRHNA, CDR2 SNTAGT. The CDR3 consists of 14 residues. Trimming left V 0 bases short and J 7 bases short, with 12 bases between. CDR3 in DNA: TGTGCCAGCAGTGACTCGGGCAGGCTGACTGGCTACACCTTC. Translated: CASSDSGRLTGYTF.

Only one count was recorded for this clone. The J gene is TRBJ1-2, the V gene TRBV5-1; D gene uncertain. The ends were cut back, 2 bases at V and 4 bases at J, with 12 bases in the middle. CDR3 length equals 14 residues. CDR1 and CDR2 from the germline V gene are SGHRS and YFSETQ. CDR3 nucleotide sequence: TGCGCCAGCAGCTTATACCCGACGCTCTATGGCTACACCTTC. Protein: CASSLYPTLYGYTF.

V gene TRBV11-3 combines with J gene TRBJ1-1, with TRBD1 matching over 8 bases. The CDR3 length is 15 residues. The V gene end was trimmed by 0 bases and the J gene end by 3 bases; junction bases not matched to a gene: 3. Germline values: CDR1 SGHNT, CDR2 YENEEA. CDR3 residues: CASSLDGTGYTEAFF. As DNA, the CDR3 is TGTGCCAGCAGCTTAGACGGGACAGGTTACACTGAAGCTTTCTTT.

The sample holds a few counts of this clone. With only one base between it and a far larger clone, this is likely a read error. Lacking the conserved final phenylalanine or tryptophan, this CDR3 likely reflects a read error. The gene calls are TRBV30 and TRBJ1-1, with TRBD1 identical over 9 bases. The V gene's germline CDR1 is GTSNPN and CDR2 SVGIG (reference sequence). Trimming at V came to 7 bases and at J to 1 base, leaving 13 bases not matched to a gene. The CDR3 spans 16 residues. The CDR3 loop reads CAYIVPGQGSNTEAFS. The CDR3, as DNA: TGTGCCTACATAGTCCCGGGACAGGGATCGAACACTGAAGCTTTCTCT.

The CDR3 here is CASSQESRGSYNEQFF. The CDR3 DNA follows: TGCGCCAGCAGCCAGGAGTCCAGGGGATCGTACAATGAGCAGTTCTTC. The rearrangement uses TRBV4-3 and TRBJ2-1; D possibly corresponds to TRBD1 (6 bases). Per germline, CDR1 LGHNA and CDR2 YSLEER. Trimming took 3 bases from V and 4 from J, leaving 16 bases between them. The CDR3 has 16 residues.